This TCR beta chain derives from a study of lymphopenia after photon versus proton radiotherapy (dated by TCRdb to between 2018 and 2020). A note on the overall study: In patients with gastrointestinal tumors who developed high-grade lymphopenia, the study compared the immunological effects of photon radiation therapy with those of proton radiation therapy. A cohort of approximately 20 patients with gastrointestinal tumors who received either photon or proton therapy and subsequently developed lymphopenia was included. The goal of the study was to describe how the two radiation modalities differ in their effects on the immune system.

Library generation was performed with the immunoSEQ multiplex PCR assay. Alongside multiparametric flow cytometry, deep sequencing of rearranged TCR beta loci was used to profile the T cell repertoires. In TCRdb, the immuneACCESS table is reduced to in-frame sequences with V and J assigned. These tables do not hold every clone; where another copy was compared, an unresolved V gene accounts for under half, and the others remain unexplained. The sample table lists about 70,000 clones, approximately 90% of them with a count of one. The biggest ten clones account for about 2.2% of the sample. V and J lose 2 bases and 2 bases, and a span of 7 bases separates them. Measured from the cysteine to the phenylalanine, the CDR3 is 14 residues long. Of all the DNA, just the CDR3 is kept, 42 bases in frame from base 1. CDR1 and CDR2 (MGHDK, SYGVNS) derive from the germline V gene. Regarding this clone: The target of this receptor is not known. Per-base qualities were not stored, and no clone one base away is much larger.

Overall study outcomes, separate from this receptor: During treatment, patients who received photon therapy lost naive T cells and TCR diversity and gained effector/memory populations, whereas patients who received proton therapy remained relatively stable. Once the lymphocyte count had reached its nadir, the repertoires of photon-treated patients showed oligoclonal expansion, particularly of CD8+ Temra cells, and this expansion drove the decline in diversity. Across the cohort, an inverse correlation was found between a larger post-nadir drop in TCR diversity and overall survival time among patients who died. The survival association was assessed only in patients who died, and the authors presented better survival with proton therapy as a possibility rather than a demonstrated result.

The rearrangement combines TRBV25-1 with TRBJ1-5, with no confident D gene call. Sample: peripheral blood, taken from a patient treated with photon-based radiotherapy. This receptor was obtained from a woman aged 40 to 50 with cholangiocarcinoma. The CDR3 amino acid sequence is: CASSEGGGNQPQHF. The DNA reads as follows: TGTGCCAGCAGTGAAGGTGGGGGCAATCAGCCCCAGCATTTT.